These 11 T cell receptor beta chains share one sample of origin, sequenced in a study of cytomegalovirus exposure and HLA in healthy donors. PCR was performed using 60 Vbeta and 13 Jbeta primers. Libraries were prepared by immunoSEQ multiplex PCR; TCRdb keeps only in-frame clonotypes and omits some of them. The data show tens of thousands of clones, with around 72% seen just once and roughly an eighth held by the top ten. Material: PBMCs. The source of these receptors is a woman aged 40 to 50 in good health and CMV-seropositive.

V and J are TRBV25-1 and TRBJ2-1; 7 positions agree with TRBD1. The V segment lost 5 bases and the J segment 4 bases; nucleotides outside the gene matches: 5. Germline-derived CDR1 and CDR2 are MGHDK and SYGVNS. This CDR3 is built from 14 residues. DNA for the CDR3: TGTGCCAGCAGTATCCGGGACAGTTACAATGAGCAGTTCTTC. Encoded protein: CASSIRDSYNEQFF.

The chain couples TRBV5-6 to TRBJ2-5; no reliable D call. Germline V lookup: CDR1 SGHDT, CDR2 YYEEEE. The CDR3 sequence is 17 residues long. V lost 2 bases, J lost 4 bases, and 21 bases lay in between. CDR3 DNA sequence: TGTGCCAGCAGCTTCCGAACCCACAGCAGGCCACCAGAGACCCAGTACTTC. As protein: CASSFRTHSRPPETQYF.

The chain employs TRBV19 and TRBJ2-2; a possible D gene is TRBD2 (6 bases). Trimming stripped 4 bases from V and 0 bases from J, with 18 bases between. CDR3 length equals 18 residues. Looked up from germline, CDR1 is LNHDA and CDR2 is SQIVND (reference sequence). The CDR3 coding sequence is TGTGCCAGTAGTAAGACCCTGGGGGGAAACTCGAACACCGGGGAGCTGTTTTTT. Its protein is CASSKTLGGNSNTGELFF.

The CDR3 DNA reads TGTGCCAGCAGCTCCCGACAGCGAACAGCGGGGGGAAACGAGCAGTACTTC. Protein sequence: CASSSRQRTAGGNEQYF. The chain has TRBV7-9 and TRBJ2-7; TRBD2 aligns across 9 bases. Germline V lookup: CDR1 SEHNR, CDR2 FQNEAQ (reference sequence). CDR3 size: 17 residues. V lost 4 bases and J lost 5; bases outside the gene matches: 15.

In its sample, this clone was seen a few times. The genes are TRBV7-3 and TRBJ1-6; D remains ambiguous. With 5 bases removed from V and 9 bases from J, the gap between germline ends came to 14 bases. Germline V gene sequence: CDR1 SGHTA, CDR2 FQGTGA. The length of the CDR3 is 14 residues. CDR3 nucleotide sequence: TGTGCCAGCAGCCCCCAGACTGTAGGTTCACCCCTCCACTTT. This gives the protein CASSPQTVGSPLHF.

V is TRBV9 and J is TRBJ2-1; D may be TRBD2 (5 bases). The CDR3 consists of 16 residues. V was trimmed by 3 bases and J by 5 bases, leaving 18 bases between them. From germline, CDR1 is SGDLS and CDR2 YYNGEE. The CDR3, as DNA: TGTGCCAGCAGCGCCCACGAGGGCCGGTATAACAATGAGCAGTTCTTC. This sequence encodes CASSAHEGRYNNEQFF.

This sequence joins TRBV2 and TRBJ2-5, with TRBD1 matching 8 bases. Germline CDR1 SNHLY, CDR2 FYNNEI. CDR3 size: 14 residues. With V trimmed by 4 bases and J by 4 bases, 5 bases remained unmatched. The CDR3, as DNA: TGTGCCAGCAGTGTACAGGGGGTCAGAGAGACCCAGTACTTC. Translated, it gives CASSVQGVRETQYF.

The V and J genes are TRBV19 and TRBJ1-5; TRBD1 might be the D (5 bases). Germline CDR1 reads LNHDA; CDR2 reads SQIVND (reference sequence). With 6 bases removed from V and 2 bases from J, the gap between germline ends came to 11 bases. This CDR3 contains 14 residues. The CDR3 loop is CASSQGGGNQPQHF. The CDR3 DNA is TGTGCCAGTAGCCAGGGCGGTGGCAATCAGCCCCAGCATTTT.

V is TRBV19 and J is TRBJ2-3; D is unresolved. The CDR3 is 16 residues long. Trimming took off 3 bases at V and 6 bases at J, with 19 bases between the two ends. Germline V CDR1 and CDR2: LNHDA, SQIVND (reference sequence). The DNA of the CDR3 is TGTGCCAGTAGTATCACTGAGACTTCGCCGCGGGATACGCAGTATTTT. Translation gives CASSITETSPRDTQYF.

The rearrangement joins TRBV19 to TRBJ2-7, with 7 bases identical to TRBD1. After removal of 4 bases from V and 6 bases from J, the junction contained 3 bases not matched to a gene. Germline loops: CDR1 LNHDA, CDR2 SQIVND (reference sequence). The CDR3 runs to 12 residues. CDR3 nucleotides: TGTGCCAGTAGTAGGGACAGTTTCGAGCAGTACTTC. Its protein is CASSRDSFEQYF.

The chain has TRBV30 and TRBJ2-1, with D possibly TRBD2 on 7 matching bases. The CDR3 runs to 17 residues. The ends were cut back, 3 bases at V and 3 bases at J, with 21 bases in the middle. Looked up from germline, CDR1 is GTSNPN and CDR2 is SVGIG (reference sequence). This chain's CDR3 is CAWSLGRGGNFYNEQFF. The CDR3 DNA follows: TGTGCCTGGAGCCTCGGAAGGGGGGGGAATTTCTACAATGAGCAGTTCTTC.